The 32 T cell receptor beta chains below come from one sample, sequenced in a study of T cells in Graves' hyperthyroidism and ophthalmopathy (dated by TCRdb to the late 2010s). The library was obtained by multiplex PCR. Data came from an Illumina HiSeq 2000. TCR beta CDR3 regions were amplified from RNA transcripts. The TCR CDR3 was subjected to a first round of RT-PCR using the HTBI primer set and the Qiagen OneStep RT-PCR kit. Starting from the raw public reads, TCRdb applied fastp trimming at Q25, assembled clones with MiXCR and retained in-frame beta chains. One record per CDR3 amino acid sequence lists the most common genes and DNA. The sample includes under 450,000 distinct CDR3 sequences, with about 18% observed a single time. Roughly 35% of the sample is in the top ten clones. Sequencing was performed on blood. The source of these receptors is a woman in her twenties or thirties with Graves' hyperthyroidism that later progressed to Graves' ophthalmopathy.

This clonotype occurred many times. As DNA, the CDR3 is TGTGCCAGCAGTGGTGTACCTTTGGGGAGCTCCTACAATGAGCAGTTCTTC. It yields the protein CASSGVPLGSSYNEQFF. J is TRBJ2-1 and V is TRBV6-1; TRBD2 might be the D (5 bases). The CDR3 length is 17 residues. From germline, CDR1 is MNHNS and CDR2 SASEGT. Trimming cost V 4 bases and J 0 bases, with 16 bases left between them.

This clonotype was seen a handful of times. This chain links TRBV4-1 with TRBJ2-1, with 8 bases aligning to TRBD2. V lost 2 bases, J lost 8 bases, and 8 bases stayed unmatched. Germline CDR1 is MGHRA and CDR2 is YSYEKL. CDR3 length: 15 amino acids. The CDR3 nucleotides are TGCGCCAGCAGCCAACAGCTAGCGGGCCGTCATGAGCAGTTCTTC. Its protein is CASSQQLAGRHEQFF.

This clonotype was found many times. The rearrangement links TRBV28 to TRBJ2-7, with 7 bases identical to TRBD2. This CDR3 spans 17 amino acids. V shed 7 bases and J 0 bases; nucleotides not matched to a gene: 15. From germline, CDR1 is MDHEN and CDR2 SYDVKM. Written as DNA, the CDR3 is TGTGCCAGCATGGGGGAGCGGGGCGCCTTTAGCTCCTACGAGCAGTACTTC. It codes for CASMGERGAFSSYEQYF.

This clonotype was picked up a small number of times. The rearrangement uses TRBV6-1 and TRBJ2-2; 11 bases fit TRBD1. J lost 4 bases, V lost 4 bases, and 2 bases had no gene match. In germline, CDR1 is MNHNS, CDR2 SASEGT. This CDR3 region has 15 residues. In nucleotides, the CDR3 is TGTGCCAGCAGTGGGGGGACAGGGGGCACCGGGGAGCTGTTTTTT. This encodes CASSGGTGGTGELFF.

This clonotype was seen only a few times. V usage is TRBV25-1 and J usage is TRBJ1-4, with 8 positions matching TRBD1. The CDR3 is 15 residues long. Germline V gives CDR1 MGHDK, CDR2 SYGVNS. Trimming removed 5 bases from V and 4 bases from J; junction bases left unmatched: 6. This CDR3 reads CASSPWTGHNEKLFF. For the CDR3, the DNA is TGTGCCAGCAGTCCCTGGACAGGGCATAATGAAAAACTGTTTTTT. Full variable domain (missing parts from reference TRBV25-1 and TRBJ1-4): EADIYQTPRYLVIGTGKKITLECSQTMGHDKMYWYQQDPGMELHLIHYSYGVNSTEKGDLSSESTVSRIRTEHFPLTLESARPSHTSQYLCASSPWTGHNEKLFFGSGTQLSVL.

This clonotype was seen only a few times. This may be a read error: a much more frequent sequence differs by one nucleotide. This chain connects TRBV30 to TRBJ2-5, with D hard to call. There are 11 residues in the CDR3. Germline V CDR1 and CDR2: GTSNPN, SVGIG (reference sequence). Written as DNA, the CDR3 is TGTGCCTGGAGTGTAGTAGAGGCCCAGTACTTC. Translating it yields CAWSVVEAQYF. The whole variable domain, remainder taken from reference TRBV30 and TRBJ2-5, is SQTIHQWPATLVQPVGSPLSLECTVEGTSNPNLYWYRQAAGRGLQLLFYSVGIGQISSEVPQNLSASRPQDRQFILSSKKLLLSDSGFYLCAWSVVEAQYFGPGTRLLVL.

The chain carries TRBV5-1 and TRBJ2-5; TRBD1 matches 11 bases. V dropped 5 bases and J dropped 5; count of bases not matched to a gene: 11. Per germline, CDR1 SGHRS and CDR2 YFSETQ. The length of the CDR3 is 16 residues. CDR3 region: CASRILGQGAWETQYF. As DNA, the CDR3 is TGCGCCAGCAGAATCCTCGGACAGGGGGCATGGGAGACCCAGTACTTC.

This clonotype was picked up many times. The V and J genes are TRBV7-8 and TRBJ2-7, with D possibly being TRBD1 (6 bases). Germline CDR1 is SGHVS and CDR2 is FQNEAQ. The germline V and J ends were trimmed by 6 bases and 3 bases, with 12 bases remaining between them. This CDR3 comprises 13 residues. The CDR3 DNA sequence: TGTGCCAGCAGTCGGGACACCCTCTACGAGCAGTACTTC. Translation: CASSRDTLYEQYF.

In its sample, this clonotype was seen many times. The genes are TRBV30 and TRBJ1-6, with D unclear. Trimming left V 3 bases short and J 8 bases short, with 11 bases between. The germline CDR1 and CDR2 sequences are GTSNPN and SVGIG (reference sequence). CDR3 size: 13 residues. This chain's CDR3 is CAWRREADSPLHF. The CDR3 coding sequence is TGTGCCTGGAGGCGGGAGGCCGATTCACCCCTCCACTTT. Full variable domain (missing parts from reference TRBV30 and TRBJ1-6): SQTIHQWPATLVQPVGSPLSLECTVEGTSNPNLYWYRQAAGRGLQLLFYSVGIGQISSEVPQNLSASRPQDRQFILSSKKLLLSDSGFYLCAWRREADSPLHFGNGTRLTVT.

There are many counts of this clonotype. J is TRBJ2-1 and V is TRBV12-3 or TRBV12-4; 10 nucleotides align to TRBD2. The V and J ends lost 3 bases and 4 bases, in that order; junction bases with no gene match: 12. The CDR3 has 18 residues. The CDR3 loop is CASSFSTLAGVSYNEQFF. CDR3 DNA sequence: TGTGCCAGCAGTTTTTCGACGCTAGCGGGAGTGTCGTACAATGAGCAGTTCTTC.

The CDR3 here is CASSSSGAGQETQYF. CDR3 nucleotides: TGTGCCAGCAGTTCGAGCGGGGCCGGCCAAGAGACCCAGTACTTC. The chain carries TRBV12-3 or TRBV12-4 and TRBJ2-5, with 7 positions matching TRBD2. Trimming removed 4 bases from V and 1 base from J; junction bases left unmatched: 6. The CDR3 has 15 residues.

The genes are TRBV28 and TRBJ2-7, with D possibly TRBD1 on 7 matching bases. Trimming shortened V by 7 bases and J by 5 bases, and 15 bases separated the two germline ends. Germline-derived CDR1 and CDR2 are MDHEN and SYDVKM. This CDR3 is built from 13 residues. In DNA form, the CDR3 reads TGTGCCAGCATACGAGGGGGGACAGACGAGCAGTACTTC. This encodes CASIRGGTDEQYF.

The rearrangement links TRBV29-1 to TRBJ1-1; weak D call: TRBD1 (5 bases). The germline V gene encodes CDR1 SQVTM and CDR2 ANQGSEA. V was clipped by 7 bases and J by 6 bases, with 12 bases between them. The CDR3 is 11 amino acids. The chain's CDR3 is CSGGTGAEAFF. DNA for the CDR3: TGCAGCGGCGGGACTGGCGCTGAAGCTTTCTTT.

In its sample, this clonotype was seen many times. The rearrangement joins TRBV6-1 to TRBJ1-2; D possibly corresponds to TRBD1 (5 bases). There are 15 residues in the CDR3. Trimming took off 8 bases at V and 4 bases at J, with 20 bases between the two ends. The germline V gene has CDR1 MNHNS and CDR2 SASEGT. The CDR3 bases are TGTGCCAGCGTTTCTCAAGGGGTCGGATCCTATGGCTACACCTTC. Its protein is CASVSQGVGSYGYTF.

This clonotype has at least ten counts. The V call is TRBV7-9, the J call TRBJ2-7; D gene ambiguous. The CDR3 sequence is 14 residues long. The germline V gene encodes CDR1 SEHNR and CDR2 FQNEAQ (reference sequence). Deletions cut 3 bases from V and 3 bases from J, with 12 bases between. This chain's CDR3 is CASSFSDTNYEQYF. CDR3 nucleotides: TGTGCCAGCAGCTTTTCCGACACAAACTACGAGCAGTACTTC. Together with reference TRBV7-9 and TRBJ2-7, the CDR3 gives the full variable domain: DTGVSQNPRHKITKRGQNVTFRCDPISEHNRLYWYRQTLGQGPEFLTYFQNEAQLEKSRLLSDRFSAERPKGSFSTLEIQRTEQGDSAMYLCASSFSDTNYEQYFGPGTRLTVT.

Only a few counts were recorded for this clonotype. The V and J genes are TRBV6-2 or TRBV6-3 and TRBJ2-2; D unresolved. Trimming shortened V by 5 bases and J by 6 bases, and 10 bases separated the two germline ends. The germline gives CDR1 MNHEY, CDR2 SVGEGT. CDR3 size: 13 residues. CDR3 region: CASSPLDSGELFF. The CDR3 coding sequence is TGTGCCAGCAGTCCCTTAGACTCCGGGGAGCTGTTTTTT.

This clonotype was recorded at least ten times. The genes are TRBV29-1 and TRBJ1-3, with D tentatively TRBD1 (5 bases). This CDR3 is 16 amino acids long. Trimming took 4 bases from V and 5 from J, leaving 21 bases between them. CDR1 is SQVTM and CDR2 is ANQGSEA in the germline V gene. The CDR3 spells CSVARAGAEGRNTIYF. As DNA, the CDR3 is TGCAGCGTTGCCCGAGCCGGGGCGGAGGGTAGAAACACCATATATTTT.

This clonotype was detected only once. The CDR3, as DNA: TGTGCCAGCAGACGGGTAACAGATACGCAGTATTTT. It is translated as CASRRVTDTQYF. The chain joins TRBV2 to TRBJ2-3; D unclear. The CDR3 covers 12 residues. Germline assignment: CDR1 SNHLY and CDR2 FYNNEI. Trimming took off 6 bases at V and 3 bases at J, with 7 bases between the two ends.

This clonotype was seen at least ten times. The rearrangement uses TRBV20-1 and TRBJ1-4; 7 nucleotides line up with TRBD1. Losses at the gene ends were 3 bases for V and 4 bases for J; bases not matched to a gene: 11. There are 16 residues in the CDR3. Germline V gives CDR1 DFQATT, CDR2 SNEGSKA (reference sequence). The CDR3 nucleotides are TGCAGTGCTAGGCCGACAGGGAGGGGGCTTAATGAAAAACTGTTTTTT. Translating gives CSARPTGRGLNEKLFF.

The chain recombines TRBV14 with TRBJ2-2; no definite D call. CDR1 and CDR2 from the germline V gene are SGHDN and FVKESK. The CDR3 contains 16 residues. Trimming cost V 0 bases and J 6 bases, with 14 bases left between them. The CDR3 sequence is CASSQDHGTPPGELFF. DNA of the CDR3: TGTGCCAGCAGCCAAGACCACGGTACCCCCCCCGGGGAGCTGTTTTTT.

The rearrangement joins TRBV4-1 to TRBJ2-7; 8 bases map to TRBD1. The CDR3 contains 15 residues. The J segment lost 0 bases and the V segment lost 0 bases, leaving 1 base of the junction unmatched. Germline V CDR1 and CDR2: MGHRA, YSYEKL. The CDR3 coding sequence is TGCGCCAGCAGCCAAGAGACAGGGGACTCCTACGAGCAGTACTTC. This sequence encodes CASSQETGDSYEQYF.

This clonotype was counted ten times or more. This chain links TRBV29-1 with TRBJ2-5, with a weak D call TRBD2 (6 bases). This CDR3 is built from 14 residues. The germline gives CDR1 SQVTM, CDR2 ANQGSEA. V shed 6 bases and J shed 4 bases, with 18 bases lying between them. As DNA, the CDR3 is TGCAGCGTGGAGGGAGTCCCCGGAGGAGAGACCCAGTACTTC. This sequence encodes CSVEGVPGGETQYF.

The rearrangement uses TRBV9 and TRBJ2-3; D ambiguous. V was trimmed by 0 bases and J by 2 bases, leaving 10 bases between them. The CDR3 totals 15 residues. Germline V gene data show CDR1 as SGDLS and CDR2 as YYNGEE. The CDR3 sequence is CASSVEQTATDTQYF. DNA of the CDR3: TGTGCCAGCAGCGTAGAACAGACCGCCACAGATACGCAGTATTTT.

This clonotype has a count of ten or more. This chain connects TRBV28 to TRBJ2-3; 9 nucleotides align to TRBD1. V shed 5 bases, J shed 2 bases, and the junction held 11 bases outside the gene matches. The CDR3 has 17 residues. Per germline, CDR1 MDHEN and CDR2 SYDVKM. CDR3 protein: CASSESRDREITDTQYF. In nucleotides, the CDR3 is TGTGCCAGCAGTGAAAGCCGGGACAGGGAGATCACAGATACGCAGTATTTT.

Many counts were recorded for this clonotype. V and J are TRBV5-5 and TRBJ2-3; 11 nucleotides match TRBD2. Per germline, CDR1 SGHKS and CDR2 YYEKEE (reference sequence). CDR3 length: 17 residues. Trimming took 3 bases from V and 6 from J; bases not matched to a gene: 12. CDR3 sequence: CASSSTLLAGGGDTQYF. CDR3 coding DNA: TGTGCCAGCAGCTCTACCCTCCTAGCGGGAGGTGGGGATACGCAGTATTTT. Combining the CDR3 with reference TRBV5-5 and TRBJ2-3 gives the whole variable domain DAGVTQSPTHLIKTRGQQVTLRCSPISGHKSVSWYQQVLGQGPQFIFQYYEKEERGRGNFPDRFSARQFPNYSSELNVNALLLGDSALYLCASSSTLLAGGGDTQYFGPGTRLTVL.

This clonotype was picked up many times. CDR3 nucleotides: TGTGCCAGCAGCTTAGACAGGGGGCAGGGCTACACCTTC. The encoded protein is CASSLDRGQGYTF. The J gene is TRBJ1-2, the V gene TRBV11-2, with TRBD1 identical over 8 bases. CDR3 length: 13 amino acids. Trimming cost V 0 bases and J 8 bases; bases outside gene matches: 2. The germline V gene has CDR1 SGHAT and CDR2 FQNNGV. Using reference TRBV11-2 and TRBJ1-2 for the parts outside the CDR3, the full variable domain is EAGVAQSPRYKIIEKRQSVAFWCNPISGHATLYWYQQILGQGPKLLIQFQNNGVVDDSQLPKDRFSAERLKGVDSTLKIQPAKLEDSAVYLCASSLDRGQGYTFGSGTRLTVV.

This clonotype was counted at least ten times. The chain links TRBV20-1 to TRBJ2-1; D is uncertain. The V gene's germline CDR1 is DFQATT and CDR2 SNEGSKA (reference sequence). V lost 3 bases and J lost 6, with 24 bases in between. The CDR3 extends over 17 amino acids. Here the CDR3 reads CSARLPPRVRTPNEQFF. Written as DNA, the CDR3 is TGCAGTGCTAGGCTTCCACCCCGGGTTCGCACCCCCAATGAGCAGTTCTTC.

This clonotype was recorded many times. The CDR3 bases are TGCGCCAGCAGAGGGGGGGCTCATAATTCACCCCTCCACTTT. Translation: CASRGGAHNSPLHF. The V call is TRBV5-1, the J call TRBJ1-6, with a weak D call TRBD1 (6 bases). The V end was cut by 5 bases, the J end by 5 bases, with 11 bases between. The CDR3 consists of 14 residues. Germline CDR1 reads SGHRS; CDR2 reads YFSETQ.

There are many counts of this clonotype. J is TRBJ2-5 and V is TRBV5-1, with D tentatively TRBD2 (6 bases). This CDR3 is 15 amino acids long. CDR1 is SGHRS and CDR2 is YFSETQ in the germline V gene. V was shortened by 4 bases and J by 5 bases, with 18 bases between the two germline ends. The CDR3 DNA reads TGCGCCAGCAGCCCGGCGGCGCGGGGTCTGGAGACCCAGTACTTC. Translated, it gives CASSPAARGLETQYF.

The chain links TRBV4-1 to TRBJ1-5; D remains ambiguous. Trimming cost V 5 bases and J 0 bases, with 11 bases left between them. CDR1 MGHRA and CDR2 YSYEKL come from the germline V gene. This CDR3 has 15 amino acids. CDR3 loop: CASSYLGYSNQPQHF. CDR3 DNA: TGCGCCAGCAGCTATCTCGGGTATAGCAATCAGCCCCAGCATTTT.

The table lists this clonotype with many counts. Its ends do not fully match the called genes, so a read error is possible. The rearrangement uses TRBV2 and TRBJ2-1; 13 positions agree with TRBD2. Germline CDR1 and CDR2: SNHLY and FYNNEI. The length of the CDR3 is 17 residues. For the CDR3, the DNA is TGTGCCGGCAGTGGAGGCGGGGGGACTAGCGGGAACAATGAGCAGTTCTTC. The encoded protein is CAGSGGGGTSGNNEQFF.

The chain is built from TRBV19 and TRBJ2-1; maybe TRBD1 (5 bases). The V and J ends lost 2 bases and 0 bases respectively, with 11 bases between them. Germline V CDR1 and CDR2: LNHDA, SQIVND (reference sequence). The CDR3 is made up of 16 amino acids. The CDR3 DNA follows: TGTGCCAGTAGTATATTTGGGGCGGACTCCTACAATGAGCAGTTCTTC. Translated: CASSIFGADSYNEQFF.